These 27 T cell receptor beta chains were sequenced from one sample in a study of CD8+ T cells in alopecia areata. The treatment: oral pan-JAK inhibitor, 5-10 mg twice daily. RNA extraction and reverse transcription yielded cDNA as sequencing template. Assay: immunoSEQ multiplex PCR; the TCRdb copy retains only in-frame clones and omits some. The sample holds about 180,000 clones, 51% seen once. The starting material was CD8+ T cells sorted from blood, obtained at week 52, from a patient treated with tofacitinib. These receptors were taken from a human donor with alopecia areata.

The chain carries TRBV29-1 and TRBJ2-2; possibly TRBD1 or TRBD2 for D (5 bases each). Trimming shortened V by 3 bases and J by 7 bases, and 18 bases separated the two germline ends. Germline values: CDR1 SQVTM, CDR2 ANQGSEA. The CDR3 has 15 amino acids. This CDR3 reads CSVEIWERGNGELFF. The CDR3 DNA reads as TGCAGCGTTGAGATATGGGAGAGGGGTAACGGGGAGCTGTTTTTT.

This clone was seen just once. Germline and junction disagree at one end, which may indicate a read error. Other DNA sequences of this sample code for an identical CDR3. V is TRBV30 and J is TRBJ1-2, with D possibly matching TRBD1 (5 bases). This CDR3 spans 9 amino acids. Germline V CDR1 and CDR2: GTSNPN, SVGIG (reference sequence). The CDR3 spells CAWGHGYTF. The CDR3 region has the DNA TGTGCCTGGGGACATGGTTACACCTTC.

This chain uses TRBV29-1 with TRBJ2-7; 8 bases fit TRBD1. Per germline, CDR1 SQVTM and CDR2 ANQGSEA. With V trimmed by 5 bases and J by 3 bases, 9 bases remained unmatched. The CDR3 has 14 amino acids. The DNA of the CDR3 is TGCAGCGTTATGTCCAGGACAGGGAGCTACGAGCAGTACTTC. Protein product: CSVMSRTGSYEQYF.

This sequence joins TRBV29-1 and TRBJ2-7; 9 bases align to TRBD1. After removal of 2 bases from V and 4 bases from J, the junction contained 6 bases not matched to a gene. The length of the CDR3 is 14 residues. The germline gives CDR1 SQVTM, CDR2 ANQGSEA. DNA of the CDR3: TGCAGCGTTGAAAAATTGACAGGGGGGTACGAGCAGTACTTC. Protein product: CSVEKLTGGYEQYF.

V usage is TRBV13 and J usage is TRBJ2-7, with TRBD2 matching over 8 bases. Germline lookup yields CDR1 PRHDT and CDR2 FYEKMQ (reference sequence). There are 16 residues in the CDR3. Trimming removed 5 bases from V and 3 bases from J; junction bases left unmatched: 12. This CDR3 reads CASSTLRRAGDYEQYF. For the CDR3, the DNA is TGTGCCAGCAGCACGCTCCGTAGAGCGGGGGACTACGAGCAGTACTTC.

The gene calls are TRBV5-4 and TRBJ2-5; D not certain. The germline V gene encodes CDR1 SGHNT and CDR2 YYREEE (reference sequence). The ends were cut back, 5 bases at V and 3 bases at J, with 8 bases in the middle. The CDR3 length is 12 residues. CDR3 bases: TGTGCCAGCAGTTTCGACGAAGAGACCCAGTACTTC. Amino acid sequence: CASSFDEETQYF.

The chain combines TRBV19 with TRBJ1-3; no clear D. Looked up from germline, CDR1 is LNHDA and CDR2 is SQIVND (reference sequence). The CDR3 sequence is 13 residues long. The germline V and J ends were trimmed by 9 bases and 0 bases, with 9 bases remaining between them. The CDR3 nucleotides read TGTGCCAGCAGCCTATCCTCTGGAAACACCATATATTTT. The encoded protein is CASSLSSGNTIYF.

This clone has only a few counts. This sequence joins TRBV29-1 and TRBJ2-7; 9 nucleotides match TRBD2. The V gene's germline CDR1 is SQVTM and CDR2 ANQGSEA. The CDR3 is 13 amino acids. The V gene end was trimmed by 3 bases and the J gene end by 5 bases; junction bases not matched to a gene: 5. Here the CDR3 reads CSVELAGLDEQYF. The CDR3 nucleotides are TGCAGCGTTGAGCTAGCGGGGTTGGACGAGCAGTACTTC.

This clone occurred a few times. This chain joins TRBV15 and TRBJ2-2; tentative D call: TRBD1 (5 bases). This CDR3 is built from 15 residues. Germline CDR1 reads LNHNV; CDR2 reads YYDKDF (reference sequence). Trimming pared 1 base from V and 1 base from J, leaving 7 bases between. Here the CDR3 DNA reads TGTGCCACCAGCAGAGGAGACAGGAACACCGGGGAGCTGTTTTTT. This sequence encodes CATSRGDRNTGELFF.

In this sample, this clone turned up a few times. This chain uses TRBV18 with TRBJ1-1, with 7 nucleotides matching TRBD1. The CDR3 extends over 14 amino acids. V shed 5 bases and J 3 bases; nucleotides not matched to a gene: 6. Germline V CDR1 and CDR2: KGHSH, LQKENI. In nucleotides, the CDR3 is TGTGCCAGCTCAGGGACAGTCGTAGACACTGAAGCTTTCTTT. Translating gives CASSGTVVDTEAFF.

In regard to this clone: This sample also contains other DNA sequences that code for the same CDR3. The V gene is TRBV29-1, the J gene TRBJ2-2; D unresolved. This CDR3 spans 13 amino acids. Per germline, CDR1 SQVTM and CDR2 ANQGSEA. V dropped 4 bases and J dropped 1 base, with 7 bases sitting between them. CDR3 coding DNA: TGCAGCGTTGTGGACGGGAACACCGGGGAGCTGTTTTTT. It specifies CSVVDGNTGELFF.

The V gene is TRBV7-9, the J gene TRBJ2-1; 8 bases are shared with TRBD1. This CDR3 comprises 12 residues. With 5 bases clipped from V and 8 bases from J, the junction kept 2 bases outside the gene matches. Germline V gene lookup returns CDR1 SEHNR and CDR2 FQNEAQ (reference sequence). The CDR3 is CASSRQGYEQFF. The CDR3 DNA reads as TGTGCCAGCAGCCGACAGGGGTATGAGCAGTTCTTC.

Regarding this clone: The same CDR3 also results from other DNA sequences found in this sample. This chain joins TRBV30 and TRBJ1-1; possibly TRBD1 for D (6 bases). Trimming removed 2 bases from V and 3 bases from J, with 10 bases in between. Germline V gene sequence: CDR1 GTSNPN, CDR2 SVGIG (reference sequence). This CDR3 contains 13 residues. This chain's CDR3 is CAWSTQGDTEAFF. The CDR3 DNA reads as TGTGCCTGGAGTACACAGGGCGACACTGAAGCTTTCTTT.

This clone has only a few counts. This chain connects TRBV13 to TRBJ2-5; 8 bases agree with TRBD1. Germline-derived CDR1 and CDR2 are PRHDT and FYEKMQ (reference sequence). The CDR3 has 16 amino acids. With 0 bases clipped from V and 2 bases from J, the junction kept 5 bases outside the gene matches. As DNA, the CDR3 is TGTGCCAGCAGCTTAGGTCCGGGACAGGCGCAAGAGACCCAGTACTTC. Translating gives CASSLGPGQAQETQYF.

CDR3 DNA sequence: TGTGCCAGCAGCTTAGCTGGGGGGAACGACACCGGGGAGCTGTTTTTT. Translating gives CASSLAGGNDTGELFF. This sequence joins TRBV7-8 and TRBJ2-2; TRBD2 is a possible D gene (6 bases). V dropped 0 bases and J dropped 3 bases, with 11 bases sitting between them. The CDR3 spans 16 residues. Germline V gives CDR1 SGHVS, CDR2 FQNEAQ.

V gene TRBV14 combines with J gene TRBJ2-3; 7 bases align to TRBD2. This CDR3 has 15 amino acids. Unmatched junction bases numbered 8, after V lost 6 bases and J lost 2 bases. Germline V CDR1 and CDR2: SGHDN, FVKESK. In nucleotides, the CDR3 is TGTGCCAGCAGTCCAAGGCTAGCGGTCACAGATACGCAGTATTTT. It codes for CASSPRLAVTDTQYF.

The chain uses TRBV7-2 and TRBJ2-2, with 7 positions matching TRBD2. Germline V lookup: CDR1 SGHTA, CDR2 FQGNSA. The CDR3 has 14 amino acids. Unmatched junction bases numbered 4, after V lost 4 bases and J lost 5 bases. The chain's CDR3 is CASSWGTITGELFF. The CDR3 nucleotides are TGTGCCAGCAGCTGGGGGACTATAACCGGGGAGCTGTTTTTT.

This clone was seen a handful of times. CDR3 nucleotide sequence: TGTGCCAGTAGTACGGACGGATACAATGAGCAGTTCTTC. Translation gives CASSTDGYNEQFF. J is TRBJ2-1 and V is TRBV19; D is ambiguous. Germline V gene sequence: CDR1 LNHDA, CDR2 SQIVND (reference sequence). This CDR3 is built from 13 residues. The ends were cut back, 4 bases at V and 4 bases at J, with 8 bases in the middle. Full variable domain (outside the CDR3, taken from reference TRBV19 and TRBJ2-1): DGGITQSPKYLFRKEGQNVTLSCEQNLNHDAMYWYRQDPGQGLRLIYYSQIVNDFQKGDIAEGYSVSREKKESFPLTVTSAQKNPTAFYLCASSTDGYNEQFFGPGTRLTVL.

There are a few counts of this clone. The CDR3 region has the DNA TGTGCCAGCAGCTTAACAGGGGCATACAATGAGCAGTTCTTC. This codes for CASSLTGAYNEQFF. This chain uses TRBV7-2 with TRBJ2-1; TRBD1 agrees at 7 bases. Germline assignment: CDR1 SGHTA and CDR2 FQGNSA. V lost 2 bases and J lost 4; bases outside the gene matches: 2. The CDR3 contains 14 residues.

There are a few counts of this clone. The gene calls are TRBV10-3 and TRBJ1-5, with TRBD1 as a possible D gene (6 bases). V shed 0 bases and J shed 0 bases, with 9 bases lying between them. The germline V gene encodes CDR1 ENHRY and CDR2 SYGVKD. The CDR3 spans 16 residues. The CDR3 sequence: CAISESGAASNQPQHF. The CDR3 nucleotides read TGTGCCATCAGTGAGTCGGGGGCGGCTAGCAATCAGCCCCAGCATTTT.

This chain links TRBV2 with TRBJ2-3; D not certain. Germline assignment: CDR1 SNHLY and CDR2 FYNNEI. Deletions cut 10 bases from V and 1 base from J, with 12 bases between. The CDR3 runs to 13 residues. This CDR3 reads CAKGRLGTDTQYF. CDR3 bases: TGTGCCAAAGGCCGTTTGGGCACAGATACGCAGTATTTT.

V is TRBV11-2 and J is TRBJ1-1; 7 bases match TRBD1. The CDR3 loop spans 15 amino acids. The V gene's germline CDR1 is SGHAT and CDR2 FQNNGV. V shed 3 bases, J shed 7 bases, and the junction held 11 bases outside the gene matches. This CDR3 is CASSFSIDRAIEAFF. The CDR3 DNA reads TGTGCCAGCAGCTTTTCCATTGACAGGGCAATTGAAGCTTTCTTT.

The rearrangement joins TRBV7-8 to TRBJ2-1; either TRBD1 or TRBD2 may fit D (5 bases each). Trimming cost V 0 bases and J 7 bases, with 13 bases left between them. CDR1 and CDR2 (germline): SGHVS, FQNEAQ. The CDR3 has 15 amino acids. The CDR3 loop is CASSLAGALQNEQFF. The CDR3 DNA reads TGTGCCAGCAGCTTAGCCGGGGCGCTTCAGAATGAGCAGTTCTTC. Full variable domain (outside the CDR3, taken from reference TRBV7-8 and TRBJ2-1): GAGVSQSPRYKVAKRGQDVALRCDPISGHVSLFWYQQALGQGPEFLTYFQNEAQLDKSGLPSDRFFAERPEGSVSTLKIQRTQQEDSAVYLCASSLAGALQNEQFFGPGTRLTVL.

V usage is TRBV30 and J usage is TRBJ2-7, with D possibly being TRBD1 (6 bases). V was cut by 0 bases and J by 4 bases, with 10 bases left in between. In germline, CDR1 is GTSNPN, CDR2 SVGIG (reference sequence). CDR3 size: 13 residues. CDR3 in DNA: TGTGCCTGGAGTGTAAAAACAGGGTACGAGCAGTACTTC. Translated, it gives CAWSVKTGYEQYF.

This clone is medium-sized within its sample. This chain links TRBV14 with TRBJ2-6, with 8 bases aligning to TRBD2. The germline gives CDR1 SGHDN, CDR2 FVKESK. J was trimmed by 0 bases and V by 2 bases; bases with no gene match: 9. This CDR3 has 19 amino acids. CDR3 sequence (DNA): TGTGCCAGCAGCCAATGGCGGGGGGCGCCCCACTCTGGGGCCAACGTCCTGACTTTC. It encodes CASSQWRGAPHSGANVLTF.

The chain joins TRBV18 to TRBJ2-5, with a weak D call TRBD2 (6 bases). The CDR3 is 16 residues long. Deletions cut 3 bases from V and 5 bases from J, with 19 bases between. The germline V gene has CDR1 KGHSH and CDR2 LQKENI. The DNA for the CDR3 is TGTGCCAGCTCACCCCTCAGCCCGGGGACTCGGGAGACCCAGTACTTC. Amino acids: CASSPLSPGTRETQYF.

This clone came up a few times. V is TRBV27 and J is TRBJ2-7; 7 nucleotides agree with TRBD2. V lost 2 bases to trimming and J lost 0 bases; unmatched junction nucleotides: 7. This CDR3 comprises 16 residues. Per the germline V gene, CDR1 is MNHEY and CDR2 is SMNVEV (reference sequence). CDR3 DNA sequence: TGTGCCAGCAGTTTAAGCGGGACCGCTAGCTCCTACGAGCAGTACTTC. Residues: CASSLSGTASSYEQYF.